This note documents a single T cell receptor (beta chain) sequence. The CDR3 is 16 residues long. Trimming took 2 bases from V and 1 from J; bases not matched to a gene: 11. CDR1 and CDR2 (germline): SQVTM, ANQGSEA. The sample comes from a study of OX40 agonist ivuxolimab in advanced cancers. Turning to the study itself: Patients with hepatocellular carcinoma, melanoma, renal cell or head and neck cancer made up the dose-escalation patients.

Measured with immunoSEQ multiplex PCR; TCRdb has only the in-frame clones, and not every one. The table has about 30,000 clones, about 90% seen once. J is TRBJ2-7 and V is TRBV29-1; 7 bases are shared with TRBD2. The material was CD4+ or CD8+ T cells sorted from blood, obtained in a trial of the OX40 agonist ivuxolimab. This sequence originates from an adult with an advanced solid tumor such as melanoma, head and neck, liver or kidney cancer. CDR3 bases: TGCAGCGTTGAACCTTTACTAGCGACCCCTTCCTACGAGCAGTACTTC. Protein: CSVEPLLATPSYEQYF.